A selection of T cell receptor beta chains follows, all from one sample in a study of blood T cell repertoires in COVID-19. Clones were sequenced by immunoSEQ multiplex PCR, and TCRdb holds only the in-frame ones, with some missing. The data contain just under 85,000 clones, more than 70% of them singletons. The sequenced material came from peripheral blood. These receptors came from a woman aged 55-70 years with acute or convalescent COVID-19. The CDR3 runs from the conserved cysteine through the conserved F or W. D genes are given only for firm matches. Clone sizes are given selectively: once, few, many, or a class where the clone is expanded.

J | V | D | size | CDR3 | DNA
TRBJ2-3 | TRBV6-5 | NA | NA | CASSYVGVTDTQYF | TGTGCCAGCAGTTATGTGGGAGTAACAGATACGCAGTATTTT
TRBJ2-3 | TRBV7-2 | TRBD2 | NA | CASSLVPSGGGTDTQYF | TGTGCCAGCAGCTTAGTTCCTAGCGGGGGTGGCACAGATACGCAGTATTTT
TRBJ2-1 | TRBV7-6 | TRBD2 | NA | CASSVIGHSGRIPNEQFF | TGTGCCAGCAGCGTCATCGGACATAGCGGGAGAATCCCCAATGAGCAGTTCTTC
TRBJ2-5 | TRBV11-3 | TRBD2 | NA | CASSLGLLAGGRGQETQYF | TGTGCCAGCAGCTTAGGATTACTAGCGGGAGGAAGGGGTCAAGAGACCCAGTACTTC
TRBJ1-4 | TRBV5-1 | NA | NA | CASSFQSTGEKLFF | TGCGCCAGCAGCTTTCAATCGACAGGAGAAAAACTGTTTTTT
TRBJ1-4 | TRBV30 | TRBD1 | NA | CAWSVRGTGGEKLFF | TGTGCCTGGAGTGTACGGGGGACAGGGGGTGAAAAACTGTTTTTT
TRBJ1-2 | TRBV29-1 | NA | few | CSADGEMGGGLGYGYTF | TGCAGCGCCGACGGTGAAATGGGAGGGGGGCTCGGCTATGGCTACACCTTC
TRBJ2-3 | TRBV30 | NA | once | CAWLSGRGADTQYF | TGTGCCTGGCTCTCGGGCAGGGGGGCAGATACGCAGTATTTT
TRBJ2-5 | TRBV3-1/TRBV3-2 | NA | NA | CASSQSDSRLHLGAQYF | TGTGCCAGCAGCCAATCGGACAGCCGACTTCACTTGGGGGCCCAGTACTTC
TRBJ2-1 | TRBV14 | TRBD2 | NA | CASSRSGGDIYNEQFF | TGTGCCAGCAGCCGTAGCGGGGGGGACATCTACAATGAGCAGTTCTTC
TRBJ2-1 | TRBV11-3 | NA | few | CASSSQTGSSYNEQFF | TGTGCCAGCAGCTCGCAGACGGGTAGCTCCTACAATGAGCAGTTCTTC
TRBJ1-2 | TRBV12-3/TRBV12-4 | TRBD1 | NA | CASNDRGHYGYTF | TGTGCCAGCAATGACAGGGGGCACTATGGCTACACCTTC
TRBJ2-2 | TRBV6-4 | NA | NA | CASSALAGGPGELFF | TGTGCCAGCAGTGCCTTGGCCGGCGGCCCCGGGGAGCTGTTTTTT
TRBJ2-5 | TRBV10-3 | NA | NA | CAIKPDQEETQYF | TGTGCCATCAAACCAGACCAGGAAGAGACCCAGTACTTC